The 22 T cell receptor beta chains below all came from one sample that was sequenced in a study of neurological immune-mediated disorders. TCRdb analysed the 5' RACE reads with MiXCR anew, one entry per CDR3 protein. The profile shows tens of thousands of distinct CDR3 sequences, around 2.5% of them singletons. The sample was PBMCs. The receptors shown here come from a man in his forties or fifties with multiple sclerosis.

This clonotype was observed a handful of times. This may be a read error, as it is one base from a much larger clone. This chain joins TRBV20-1 and TRBJ2-3, with D perhaps TRBD1 or TRBD2 (5 bases each). Germline assignment: CDR1 DFQATT and CDR2 SNEGSKA (reference sequence). Trimming removed 4 bases at V and 3 bases at J, with 17 bases between. The CDR3 has 15 amino acids. The CDR3 region has the DNA TGCAGTGCTATTGGTGGGGGAAAGAATACAGATACGCAGTATTTT. Translation gives CSAIGGGKNTDTQYF.

This clonotype appeared many times. The chain recombines TRBV28 with TRBJ1-5; TRBD1 might be the D (6 bases). V dropped 5 bases and J dropped 2 bases, with 13 bases sitting between them. The CDR3 consists of 15 residues. The germline CDR1 and CDR2 sequences are MDHEN and SYDVKM. In DNA form, the CDR3 reads TGTGCCAGCAGTCCCGGGGGGGCCCGCAATCAGCCCCAGCATTTT. Translation: CASSPGGARNQPQHF.

This clonotype was observed many times. The CDR3: CASSPSGGVGYTF. The CDR3 nucleotides read TGCGCCAGCAGCCCCTCAGGGGGGGTTGGCTACACCTTC. This rearrangement joins TRBV5-1 to TRBJ1-2, with 7 bases identical to TRBD1. There are 13 residues in the CDR3. Germline lookup yields CDR1 SGHRS and CDR2 YFSETQ. Trimming removed 4 bases from V and 7 bases from J; junction bases left unmatched: 7.

This clonotype has at least ten counts. The V and J genes are TRBV5-4 and TRBJ2-5; D uncertain. CDR3 length: 13 residues. Trimming left V 2 bases short and J 1 base short, with 6 bases between. Germline V lookup: CDR1 SGHNT, CDR2 YYREEE (reference sequence). CDR3 in amino acids: CASSLALQETQYF. CDR3 DNA: TGTGCCAGCAGCTTAGCCCTCCAAGAGACCCAGTACTTC.

This clonotype showed up many times. The chain combines TRBV3-1 with TRBJ1-1; D gene unclear. Germline V CDR1 and CDR2: LGHDT, YNNKEL (reference sequence). The CDR3 is 14 amino acids. The V and J ends lost 4 bases and 1 base respectively, with 10 bases between them. CDR3 DNA sequence: TGTGCCAGCAGCCCCGGCCGGGGGAACACTGAAGCTTTCTTT. This translates into CASSPGRGNTEAFF.

This clonotype was seen many times. The chain combines TRBV2 with TRBJ1-1; 7 bases align to TRBD1. The CDR3 covers 13 residues. The V gene's germline CDR1 is SNHLY and CDR2 FYNNEI. Germline trimming cut 8 bases from V and 3 bases from J; bases unmatched to any gene: 6. CDR3 in amino acids: CASATGRDTEAFF. CDR3 DNA: TGTGCCAGCGCGACAGGGAGGGACACTGAAGCTTTCTTT.

This clonotype was seen many times. The V call is TRBV7-2, the J call TRBJ2-3; weak D call: TRBD2 (7 bases). The CDR3 has 16 amino acids. CDR1 SGHTA and CDR2 FQGNSA come from the germline V gene. Trimming stripped 3 bases from V and 1 base from J, with 14 bases between. Here the CDR3 DNA reads TGTGCCAGCAGCTTGTTCGCGGGGGCCCGCACAGATACGCAGTATTTT. Protein product: CASSLFAGARTDTQYF.

This clonotype was seen ten or more times. This chain links TRBV2 with TRBJ2-3, with 10 bases that match TRBD1. The CDR3 has 14 residues. V lost 7 bases, J lost 4 bases, and 5 bases stayed unmatched. In germline, CDR1 is SNHLY, CDR2 FYNNEI. The CDR3 protein is CASMGQGWADTQYF. The CDR3 nucleotides are TGTGCCAGCATGGGACAGGGGTGGGCAGATACGCAGTATTTT.

This clonotype was recorded at least ten times. The V gene is TRBV11-2, the J gene TRBJ2-1; D gene unclear. This CDR3 region has 12 residues. Trimming took 0 bases from V and 7 from J, leaving 4 bases between them. Germline values: CDR1 SGHAT, CDR2 FQNNGV. The CDR3 sequence is CASSLERNEQFF. For the CDR3, the DNA is TGTGCCAGCAGCTTAGAGCGAAATGAGCAGTTCTTC.

In its sample, this clonotype was seen many times. V and J are TRBV5-1 and TRBJ2-1, with 7 bases aligning to TRBD2. V was clipped by 4 bases and J by 10 bases; unmatched bases: 8. This CDR3 contains 13 residues. CDR1 is SGHRS, CDR2 YFSETQ, per germline. As DNA, the CDR3 is TGCGCCAGCAGCAGGGAGGGTGGGCCCGAGCAGTTCTTC. Residues: CASSREGGPEQFF.

There are many counts of this clonotype. This sequence joins TRBV5-1 and TRBJ2-1; a possible D gene is TRBD1 (6 bases). Trimming took 5 bases from V and 5 from J, leaving 14 bases between them. Germline lookup yields CDR1 SGHRS and CDR2 YFSETQ. This CDR3 comprises 14 residues. CDR3 DNA sequence: TGCGCCAGCAGAAAGGCCCAGGGGAACAATGAGCAGTTCTTC. Encoded protein: CASRKAQGNNEQFF.

This clonotype was counted ten times or more. The rearrangement links TRBV7-2 to TRBJ2-2; TRBD1 matches at 7 bases. V gave up 4 bases and J gave up 1 base; unmatched junction bases: 3. The length of the CDR3 is 15 residues. Germline CDR1 reads SGHTA; CDR2 reads FQGNSA. CDR3 in DNA: TGTGCCAGCAGCTCGACAGGGCTGAACACCGGGGAGCTGTTTTTT. It is translated as CASSSTGLNTGELFF. Filled out from reference TRBV7-2 and TRBJ2-2, the complete variable domain reads GAGVSQSPSNKVTEKGKDVELRCDPISGHTALYWYRQSLGQGLEFLIYFQGNSAPDKSGLPSDRFSAERTGGSVSTLTIQRTQQEDSAVYLCASSSTGLNTGELFFGEGSRLTVL.

This clonotype was detected many times. The V call is TRBV12-3 or TRBV12-4, the J call TRBJ2-7; 7 nucleotides align to TRBD2. V was clipped by 2 bases and J by 3 bases; unmatched bases: 10. The CDR3 has 16 residues. The CDR3 is CASSLSWGGSRYEQYF. In nucleotides, the CDR3 is TGTGCCAGCAGTTTAAGTTGGGGGGGTTCCCGCTACGAGCAGTACTTC.

This clonotype was seen at least ten times. The rearrangement uses TRBV10-3 and TRBJ2-3; TRBD1 matches 12 bases. Germline CDR1 reads ENHRY; CDR2 reads SYGVKD. The CDR3 runs to 18 residues. V lost 2 bases to trimming and J lost 2 bases; unmatched junction nucleotides: 8. CDR3 protein: CAISELPGQGAYTDTQYF. The CDR3, as DNA: TGTGCCATCAGTGAGCTTCCGGGACAGGGGGCCTACACAGATACGCAGTATTTT.

At least ten counts were recorded for this clonotype. The rearrangement joins TRBV12-3 or TRBV12-4 to TRBJ1-2; the D gene is possibly TRBD1 (5 bases). Trimming pared 5 bases from V and 7 bases from J, leaving 20 bases between. The CDR3 spans 15 residues. This CDR3 is CASSTQQELARGYTF. The DNA of the CDR3 is TGTGCCAGCAGTACCCAACAGGAACTGGCCCGTGGCTACACCTTC.

This clonotype was seen at least ten times. The chain is built from TRBV6-5 and TRBJ1-3; D gene unclear. In germline, CDR1 is MNHEY, CDR2 SVGAGI. This CDR3 has 14 residues. V was shortened by 2 bases and J by 0 bases, with 5 bases between the two germline ends. CDR3: CASSYTNSGNTIYF. The CDR3 region has the DNA TGTGCCAGCAGTTACACAAACTCTGGAAACACCATATATTTT.

This clonotype was found many times. The gene calls are TRBV20-1 and TRBJ1-5; D is perhaps TRBD1 (5 bases). Trimming took off 4 bases at V and 4 bases at J, with 17 bases between the two ends. The CDR3 is made up of 15 amino acids. CDR1 is DFQATT, CDR2 SNEGSKA, per germline (reference sequence). This CDR3 is CSATSPGTVNQPQHF. The CDR3, as DNA: TGCAGTGCTACCAGTCCCGGGACGGTTAATCAGCCCCAGCATTTT.

At least ten counts were recorded for this clonotype. This chain uses TRBV7-2 with TRBJ2-3; TRBD1 matches at 8 bases. After removal of 6 bases from V and 4 bases from J, the junction contained 3 bases not matched to a gene. This CDR3 is built from 13 residues. Germline V CDR1 and CDR2: SGHTA, FQGNSA. The chain's CDR3 is CASRVQGADTQYF. DNA of the CDR3: TGTGCCAGCAGGGTACAGGGGGCAGATACGCAGTATTTT.

This clonotype was picked up many times. The CDR3 DNA reads TGCAGCGTTGCGGACAGTGCCTCCTACGAGCAGTACTTC. This encodes CSVADSASYEQYF. The chain is built from TRBV29-1 and TRBJ2-7, with TRBD1 as a possible D gene (6 bases). In germline, CDR1 is SQVTM, CDR2 ANQGSEA. Trimming stripped 4 bases from V and 0 bases from J, with 10 bases between. CDR3 size: 13 residues.

This clonotype was found many times. The J gene is TRBJ2-5, the V gene TRBV20-1; TRBD1 matches at 11 bases. CDR1 is DFQATT and CDR2 is SNEGSKA in the germline V gene (reference sequence). The CDR3 extends over 16 amino acids. The junction had 8 bases not matched to a gene; V was cut back by 1 base and J by 4 bases. In DNA form, the CDR3 reads TGCAGTGCTAGAGGTTATAGGGACAGGGGGTCAGAGACCCAGTACTTC. Translation: CSARGYRDRGSETQYF.

This clonotype showed up many times. The chain couples TRBV29-1 to TRBJ2-5, with 9 bases that match TRBD2. The CDR3 has 16 residues. V shed 3 bases, J shed 5 bases, and the junction held 13 bases outside the gene matches. Germline V lookup: CDR1 SQVTM, CDR2 ANQGSEA. The DNA of the CDR3 is TGCAGCGTTGAGGGGGGCGAAGCGGGGGGTTCCGAGACCCAGTACTTC. Translated, it gives CSVEGGEAGGSETQYF.

This clonotype appeared many times. J is TRBJ1-1 and V is TRBV6-5; TRBD1 agrees at 8 bases. Germline CDR1 reads MNHEY; CDR2 reads SVGAGI. With 6 bases clipped from V and 8 bases from J, the junction kept 5 bases outside the gene matches. The CDR3 is 12 amino acids. The CDR3 DNA reads TGTGCCAGCAGAGAACGGACAGGGGAAGCTTTCTTT. It is translated as CASRERTGEAFF.